These 24 T cell receptor beta chains originate from one sample sequenced in a study of T cell responses to AZD1222 COVID-19 vaccine. Assay used: immunoSEQ multiplex PCR; TCRdb lists only in-frame clones, some missing. The sample yields 150,000 or so clones, roughly 92% seen once. The sample consisted of peripheral blood, taken on day 0 of AZD1222 vaccination. These receptors were collected from an adult in good health.

This clone was recorded once. This rearrangement joins TRBV7-2 to TRBJ2-3; 13 bases are a match to TRBD2. CDR1 and CDR2 from the germline V gene are SGHTA and FQGNSA. V lost 5 bases, J lost 8 bases, and 7 bases stayed unmatched. There are 15 residues in the CDR3. CDR3: CASSKLAGGPGTQYF. DNA for the CDR3: TGTGCCAGCAGCAAACTAGCGGGGGGGCCAGGTACGCAGTATTTT. The entire variable domain, with the rest obtained from reference TRBV7-2 and TRBJ2-3, is as follows: GAGVSQSPSNKVTEKGKDVELRCDPISGHTALYWYRQSLGQGLEFLIYFQGNSAPDKSGLPSDRFSAERTGGSVSTLTIQRTQQEDSAVYLCASSKLAGGPGTQYFGPGTRLTVL.

The chain joins TRBV28 to TRBJ2-4, with TRBD2 as a possible D gene (5 bases). CDR1 is MDHEN and CDR2 is SYDVKM in the germline V gene. V was trimmed by 4 bases and J by 4 bases, leaving 17 bases between them. CDR3 length equals 16 residues. This chain's CDR3 is CASSSPWGERKNIQYF. In nucleotides, the CDR3 is TGTGCCAGCAGTTCCCCTTGGGGAGAGAGAAAAAACATTCAGTACTTC.

The CDR3 coding sequence is TGTGCCAGCAGCCAAGGGAGCGGGAGGGCCTACGAGCAGTACTTC. Its translation is CASSQGSGRAYEQYF. The chain has TRBV3-1 (or the pseudogene TRBV3-2) and TRBJ2-7; 10 nucleotides match TRBD2. In germline, CDR1 is LGHDT, CDR2 YNNKEL (reference sequence). With 1 base clipped from V and 2 bases from J, the junction kept 2 bases outside the gene matches. This CDR3 is 15 amino acids long.

The rearrangement joins TRBV5-4 to TRBJ1-2, with a tentative D call TRBD1 (6 bases). V was pared by 4 bases and J by 4 bases, with 14 bases between. The CDR3 totals 14 residues. Germline lookup yields CDR1 SGHNT and CDR2 YYREEE (reference sequence). The CDR3 protein is CASSPKDRGYGYTF. The CDR3 nucleotides read TGTGCCAGCAGCCCTAAGGACAGAGGCTATGGCTACACCTTC.

The chain recombines TRBV29-1 with TRBJ1-5; D is undetermined. CDR1 and CDR2 (germline): SQVTM, ANQGSEA. The CDR3 spans 13 residues. V was clipped by 5 bases and J by 2 bases, with 10 bases between them. CDR3 amino acids: CSVRPDGNQPQHF. The DNA for the CDR3 is TGCAGCGTTCGTCCGGATGGCAATCAGCCCCAGCATTTT.

The chain links TRBV7-2 to TRBJ2-5; 12 nucleotides match TRBD2. The junction had 7 bases not matched to a gene; V was cut back by 3 bases and J by 5 bases. This CDR3 spans 16 amino acids. Germline V CDR1 and CDR2: SGHTA, FQGNSA. The CDR3 sequence is CASSFPSGRATETQYF. For the CDR3, the DNA is TGTGCCAGCAGCTTTCCTAGCGGGAGGGCCACGGAGACCCAGTACTTC.

This clone was recorded once. The rearrangement joins TRBV7-9 to TRBJ2-7, with D uncertain. The germline V gene has CDR1 SEHNR and CDR2 FQNEAQ (reference sequence). V lost 7 bases and J 3 bases, leaving 22 bases between the germline ends. The CDR3 contains 16 residues. As DNA, the CDR3 is TGTGCCAGCAATCTCGACGGACGGAAACTTGGCTACGAGCAGTACTTC. Its translation: CASNLDGRKLGYEQYF.

The chain joins TRBV3-1 (or the pseudogene TRBV3-2) to TRBJ1-6, with 7 bases matching TRBD1. J gave up 5 bases and V 4 bases, and 2 bases lay outside the gene matches. Germline CDR1 reads LGHDT; CDR2 reads YNNKEL (reference sequence). The length of the CDR3 is 14 residues. Here the CDR3 DNA reads TGTGCCAGCAGCCTCGGACAGGATAATTCACCCCTCCACTTT. Residues: CASSLGQDNSPLHF.

This sequence joins TRBV28 and TRBJ2-3; 7 bases align to TRBD2. The ends lost 8 bases at V and 1 base at J; junction bases unmatched: 9. The CDR3 is 15 residues long. The germline V gene encodes CDR1 MDHEN and CDR2 SYDVKM. DNA of the CDR3: TGTGCCAGCGACCAAGCGGGACGGGGCACAGATACGCAGTATTTT. Its protein product is CASDQAGRGTDTQYF.

The genes are TRBV4-2 and TRBJ1-3; TRBD1 might be the D (5 bases). This CDR3 has 14 amino acids. V was cut by 4 bases and J by 5 bases, with 12 bases left in between. Germline CDR1 LGHNA, CDR2 YNFKEQ. CDR3 DNA: TGTGCCAGCAGCCTGCAGGGAGCCAGAAACACCATATATTTT. Translated, it gives CASSLQGARNTIYF.

The chain has TRBV3-1 (or the pseudogene TRBV3-2) and TRBJ2-1; 11 nucleotides match TRBD2. This CDR3 is built from 16 residues. V shed 4 bases and J 5 bases; nucleotides not matched to a gene: 7. Germline-derived CDR1 and CDR2 are LGHDT and YNNKEL (reference sequence). The CDR3: CASSRTSGGSDNEQFF. The CDR3 DNA reads TGTGCCAGCAGCCGTACTAGCGGGGGATCGGACAATGAGCAGTTCTTC.

CDR3 amino acids: CASSYSLKQYNSPLHF. The CDR3, as DNA: TGTGCCAGCAGTTACTCGTTAAAACAGTATAATTCACCCCTCCACTTT. The rearrangement joins TRBV6-5 to TRBJ1-6, with no clear D. Per the germline V gene, CDR1 is MNHEY and CDR2 is SVGAGI. Trimming took 0 bases from V and 4 from J, leaving 10 bases between them. This CDR3 has 16 residues.

This chain links TRBV11-3 with TRBJ2-1; 10 bases match TRBD2. V was pared by 4 bases and J by 10 bases, with 10 bases of the junction left unmatched. The CDR3 sequence is 15 residues long. Germline assignment: CDR1 SGHNT and CDR2 YENEEA. The CDR3 region has the DNA TGTGCCAGCAGCTCGTCCGCTAGCGGGAGAGGCGAGCAGTTCTTC. Translating it yields CASSSSASGRGEQFF.

The chain joins TRBV6-1 to TRBJ2-7; the D gene is possibly TRBD2 (5 bases). Trimming pared 2 bases from V and 0 bases from J, leaving 8 bases between. The CDR3 consists of 14 residues. Per germline, CDR1 MNHNS and CDR2 SASEGT. CDR3 in amino acids: CASSENRGSYEQYF. CDR3 coding DNA: TGTGCCAGCAGTGAAAATCGGGGCTCCTACGAGCAGTACTTC.

The chain couples TRBV15 to TRBJ2-5; 8 bases fit TRBD1. V trimming: 0 bases; J trimming: 5 bases; junction bases outside the gene matches: 14. Germline V CDR1 and CDR2: LNHNV, YYDKDF (reference sequence). The length of the CDR3 is 18 residues. In nucleotides, the CDR3 is TGTGCCACCAGCAGAGATCTAGTAAGGACAGGGTACGGGGAGACCCAGTACTTC. Translated: CATSRDLVRTGYGETQYF.

The chain recombines TRBV11-3 with TRBJ2-7; D assignment may be TRBD1 or TRBD2 (5 bases each). Germline V CDR1 and CDR2: SGHNT, YENEEA. Trimming stripped 0 bases from V and 3 bases from J, with 12 bases between. This CDR3 spans 15 amino acids. The CDR3 region has the DNA TGTGCCAGCAGCTTAGACTCGCGAGGGGACTACGAGCAGTACTTC. Its protein product is CASSLDSRGDYEQYF. The full variable domain, its missing parts supplied by reference TRBV11-3 and TRBJ2-7, is EAGVVQSPRYKIIEKKQPVAFWCNPISGHNTLYWYLQNLGQGPELLIRYENEEAVDDSQLPKDRFSAERLKGVDSTLKIQPAELGDSAVYLCASSLDSRGDYEQYFGPGTRLTVT.

This clone was observed a few times. The chain couples TRBV4-2 to TRBJ2-5, with TRBD2 matching 9 bases. V trimming: 1 base; J trimming: 1 base; junction bases outside the gene matches: 1. Germline CDR1 reads LGHNA; CDR2 reads YNFKEQ. The CDR3 has 15 residues. CDR3 protein: CASSQARGGQETQYF. The CDR3 coding sequence is TGTGCCAGCAGCCAAGCGCGGGGGGGCCAAGAGACCCAGTACTTC.

The CDR3 coding sequence is TGTGCCAGCAGTCATGCCGGGACAGGGTCCCCCAATGAGCAGTTCTTC. Protein: CASSHAGTGSPNEQFF. The chain links TRBV28 to TRBJ2-1; TRBD1 matches 9 bases. This CDR3 contains 16 residues. V was pared by 5 bases and J by 6 bases, with 11 bases of the junction left unmatched. Germline loops: CDR1 MDHEN, CDR2 SYDVKM.

This chain joins TRBV19 and TRBJ1-1; possible D gene TRBD1, 5 bases. Trimming took 6 bases from V and 1 from J, leaving 9 bases between them. Germline V lookup: CDR1 LNHDA, CDR2 SQIVND (reference sequence). This CDR3 is 13 amino acids long. CDR3 loop: CASSGAWNTEAFF. CDR3 bases: TGTGCCAGTAGCGGGGCATGGAACACTGAAGCTTTCTTT. Based on the CDR3 plus reference TRBV19 and TRBJ1-1, the full variable domain is DGGITQSPKYLFRKEGQNVTLSCEQNLNHDAMYWYRQDPGQGLRLIYYSQIVNDFQKGDIAEGYSVSREKKESFPLTVTSAQKNPTAFYLCASSGAWNTEAFFGQGTRLTVV.

The V gene is TRBV6-1, the J gene TRBJ2-7; tentative D call: TRBD2 (5 bases). Trimming pared 2 bases from V and 2 bases from J, leaving 16 bases between. This CDR3 has 16 amino acids. CDR1 is MNHNS and CDR2 is SASEGT in the germline V gene. CDR3 bases: TGTGCCAGCAGTGAAAGCAACATGGACGGGGCCTACGAGCAGTACTTC. This sequence encodes CASSESNMDGAYEQYF.

The gene calls are TRBV28 and TRBJ1-5, with D hard to call. Germline V lookup: CDR1 MDHEN, CDR2 SYDVKM. V lost 6 bases and J lost 2, with 14 bases in between. CDR3 length: 15 residues. The DNA of the CDR3 is TGTGCCAGCAGCACGTCGGGGTCGGGCAATCAGCCCCAGCATTTT. Protein sequence: CASSTSGSGNQPQHF.

V usage is TRBV5-6 and J usage is TRBJ1-2; 7 bases match TRBD1. The trim removed 0 bases at V and 7 bases at J, leaving 6 bases unmatched. CDR1 is SGHDT, CDR2 YYEEEE, per germline. The CDR3 sequence is 14 residues long. The CDR3 nucleotides are TGTGCCAGCAGCTTGGGACAGGGAAGCTTTGGCTACACCTTC. It codes for CASSLGQGSFGYTF.

The V gene is TRBV4-2, the J gene TRBJ2-7; 7 nucleotides line up with TRBD1. This CDR3 contains 13 residues. Germline trimming cut 1 base from V and 4 bases from J; bases unmatched to any gene: 1. In germline, CDR1 is LGHNA, CDR2 YNFKEQ. The CDR3, as DNA: TGTGCCAGCAGCCAAGGGGACAGTTACGAGCAGTACTTC. Translated: CASSQGDSYEQYF.

The chain has TRBV3-1 (or the pseudogene TRBV3-2) and TRBJ2-3; weak D call: TRBD2 (5 bases). The V end lost 7 bases, the J end lost 4 bases, and 15 bases lay between the germline ends. The length of the CDR3 is 14 residues. Germline lookup yields CDR1 LGHDT and CDR2 YNNKEL (reference sequence). For the CDR3, the DNA is TGTGCCAGCACACCGGGATCGGATCCAGATACGCAGTATTTT. Translating gives CASTPGSDPDTQYF.